This T cell receptor beta chain was sequenced for a study of human T cells and chemical hapten exposure. Whole-study context: Patch tests applied 0.01% DPC to the upper back, read at 6 days.

The time point denotes: patch test 1, 2 weeks after DPC sensitization. Stated treatment: therapeutic diphenylcyclopropenone sensitization with weekly scalp DPC. Non-pregnant alopecia patients aged 18 to 70, suitable for DPC therapy. Single cDNA molecules in the library carried unique molecular identifiers attached during preparation. Via MiXCR, TCRdb re-called the RACE reads, giving one row per CDR3 protein. The top ten clones hold 0.8% to 1% of a sample with around 120,000 distinct CDR3 sequences, roughly an eighth of them seen once. From germline, CDR1 is MRHNA and CDR2 SNTAGT. V was pared by 0 bases and J by 9 bases, with 12 bases between. The CDR3 runs to 15 residues. This clonotype was detected only a few times.

The specimen comprised whole blood, sampled in connection with sensitization to the hapten diphenylcyclopropenone (DPC). The chain links TRBV6-4 to TRBJ1-6; D might be TRBD1 (6 bases). The TCR originated in a man between 18 and 29 years old with alopecia areata. Some clones in this sample may be carry-over from other donors' samples. The CDR3 is CASSDSPRGPSPLHF. The CDR3 DNA follows: TGTGCCAGCAGTGACTCCCCGCGGGGGCCTTCACCCCTCCACTTT.